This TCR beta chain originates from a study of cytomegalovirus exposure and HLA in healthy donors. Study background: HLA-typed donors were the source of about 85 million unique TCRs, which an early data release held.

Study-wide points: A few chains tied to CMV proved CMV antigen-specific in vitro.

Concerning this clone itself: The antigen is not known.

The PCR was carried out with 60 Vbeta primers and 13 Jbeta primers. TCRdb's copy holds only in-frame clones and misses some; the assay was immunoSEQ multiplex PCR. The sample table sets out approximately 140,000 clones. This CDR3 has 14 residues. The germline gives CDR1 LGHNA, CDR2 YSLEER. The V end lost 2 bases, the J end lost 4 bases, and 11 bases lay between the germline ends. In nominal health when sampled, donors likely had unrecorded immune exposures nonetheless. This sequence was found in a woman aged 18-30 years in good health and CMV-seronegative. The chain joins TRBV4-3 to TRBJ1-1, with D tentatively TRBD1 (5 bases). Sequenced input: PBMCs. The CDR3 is CASSQNRRGTEAFF. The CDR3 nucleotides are TGCGCCAGCAGCCAAAATAGGAGGGGCACTGAAGCTTTCTTT.